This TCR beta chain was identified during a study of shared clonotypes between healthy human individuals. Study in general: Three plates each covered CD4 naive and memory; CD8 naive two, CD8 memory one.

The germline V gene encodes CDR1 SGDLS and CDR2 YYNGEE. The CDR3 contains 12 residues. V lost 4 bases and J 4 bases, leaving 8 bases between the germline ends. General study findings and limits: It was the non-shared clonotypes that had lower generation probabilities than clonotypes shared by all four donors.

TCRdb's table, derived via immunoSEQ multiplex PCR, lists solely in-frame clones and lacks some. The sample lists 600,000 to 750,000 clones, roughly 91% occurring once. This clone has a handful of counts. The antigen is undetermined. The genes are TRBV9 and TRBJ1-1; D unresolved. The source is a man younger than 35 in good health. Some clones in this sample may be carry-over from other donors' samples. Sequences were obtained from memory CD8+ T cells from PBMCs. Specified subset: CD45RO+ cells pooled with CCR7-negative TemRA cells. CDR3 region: CASSQPATEAFF. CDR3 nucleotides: TGTGCCAGCAGCCAGCCCGCCACTGAAGCTTTCTTT.